A single sample is the source of the 31 T cell receptor beta chains below, sequenced in a study of T cells in Graves' hyperthyroidism and ophthalmopathy (dated by TCRdb to about 2019). Library preparation used multiplex PCR. These reads were obtained on an Illumina HiSeq 2000. The TCR beta CDR3 regions were amplified from RNA transcripts. The TCR CDR3 was subjected to a first round of RT-PCR using the HTBI primer set and the Qiagen OneStep RT-PCR kit. The raw public reads went through TCRdb reprocessing: fastp at Q25, MiXCR clone calling, in-frame beta chains kept. Rows are unified per CDR3 protein, each entry keeping the most common DNA and genes. This sample holds 550,000 to 700,000 distinct CDR3 sequences; roughly 15% were observed only once. The ten largest clonotypes hold around 4% of the sample. Sequenced material: blood. These receptors were taken from a woman in her thirties or forties with Graves' ophthalmopathy.

This clonotype was observed many times. The chain uses TRBV7-3 and TRBJ1-1; D uncertain. CDR1 is SGHTA, CDR2 FQGTGA, per germline. Trimming removed 6 bases at V and 1 base at J, with 12 bases between. CDR3 length: 14 residues. The CDR3 DNA sequence: TGTGCCAGCAGTCAAGGGTCATCGAACACTGAAGCTTTCTTT. Its translation is CASSQGSSNTEAFF.

This clonotype has a handful of counts. J is TRBJ1-2 and V is TRBV27; D is uncertain. Germline V gene data show CDR1 as MNHEY and CDR2 as SMNVEV (reference sequence). The CDR3 is 14 amino acids. The V end was cut by 2 bases, the J end by 4 bases, with 11 bases between. This chain's CDR3 is CASSLRGFSYGYTF. Written as DNA, the CDR3 is TGTGCCAGCAGTTTACGCGGTTTCAGCTATGGCTACACCTTC.

This clonotype has at least ten counts. V usage is TRBV15 and J usage is TRBJ1-2; TRBD1 is a possible D gene (6 bases). CDR3 length: 15 residues. Germline CDR1 LNHNV, CDR2 YYDKDF (reference sequence). With 0 bases removed from V and 0 bases from J, the gap between germline ends came to 8 bases. The DNA for the CDR3 is TGTGCCACCAGCAGAGAATCAGGGGCTAACTATGGCTACACCTTC. Amino acids: CATSRESGANYGYTF.

This clonotype was recorded at least ten times. The V and J genes are TRBV29-1 and TRBJ1-1; D is undetermined. The CDR3 loop spans 11 amino acids. The V end was cut by 2 bases, the J end by 10 bases, with 11 bases between. The germline gives CDR1 SQVTM, CDR2 ANQGSEA. The CDR3 region is CSVEFGVVAFF. In nucleotides, the CDR3 is TGCAGCGTTGAATTCGGGGTAGTAGCTTTCTTT.

This clonotype has only a few counts. The chain combines TRBV6-2 or TRBV6-3 with TRBJ2-7; possibly TRBD1 for D (5 bases). Looked up from germline, CDR1 is MNHEY and CDR2 is SVGEGT. Trimming left V 0 bases short and J 3 bases short, with 15 bases between. This CDR3 is 16 amino acids long. The CDR3 DNA follows: TGTGCCAGCAGTTACTCGACGACAGAGCTATTCTACGAGCAGTACTTC. Translated: CASSYSTTELFYEQYF.

J is TRBJ2-2 and V is TRBV4-3; maybe TRBD1 (5 bases). This CDR3 spans 17 amino acids. Trimming removed 1 base from V and 1 base from J, with 13 bases in between. Germline loops: CDR1 LGHNA, CDR2 YSLEER. CDR3 sequence: CASSQGFGQGNTGELFF. In DNA, the CDR3 is TGCGCCAGCAGCCAAGGATTTGGCCAGGGGAACACCGGGGAGCTGTTTTTT.

Many counts were recorded for this clonotype. The chain links TRBV6-4 to TRBJ2-7; 7 bases are a match to TRBD1. The CDR3 contains 16 residues. The ends lost 2 bases at V and 7 bases at J; junction bases unmatched: 14. Germline V CDR1 and CDR2: MRHNA, SNTAGT. CDR3 protein: CASSDIDRALTREQYF. Here the CDR3 DNA reads TGTGCCAGCAGTGACATCGACAGGGCCCTAACGCGGGAGCAGTACTTC.

This clonotype was counted many times. The chain combines TRBV12-3 or TRBV12-4 with TRBJ2-5, with a possible D match to TRBD1 (6 bases). There are 16 residues in the CDR3. Trimming took 3 bases from V and 3 from J, leaving 17 bases between them. The CDR3: CASSLIGQWTKETQYF. CDR3 nucleotides: TGTGCCAGCAGTTTGATCGGACAGTGGACCAAAGAGACCCAGTACTTC.

This clonotype was picked up many times. The chain carries TRBV6-2 or TRBV6-3 and TRBJ1-1, with D uncertain. CDR3 length equals 12 residues. The V end lost 2 bases, the J end lost 3 bases, and 4 bases lay between the germline ends. CDR1 is MNHEY and CDR2 is SVGEGT in the germline V gene. CDR3 region: CASSYQHTEAFF. The CDR3 DNA reads as TGTGCCAGCAGTTACCAGCACACTGAAGCTTTCTTT.

In regard to this clonotype: One end of the junction varies from germline; a read error may be responsible. This chain joins TRBV20-1 and TRBJ2-7; 9 bases match TRBD1. The CDR3 extends over 11 amino acids. Germline V CDR1 and CDR2: DFQATT, SNEGSKA (reference sequence). As DNA, the CDR3 is TGCGGTGCTCAAACAGGGGGCGGACAGTACTTC. It is translated as CGAQTGGGQYF.

This clonotype was detected a few times. The chain links TRBV2 to TRBJ1-1; possible D gene TRBD1, 5 bases. This CDR3 is 12 amino acids long. V was trimmed by 4 bases and J by 8 bases, leaving 11 bases between them. Germline assignment: CDR1 SNHLY and CDR2 FYNNEI. In nucleotides, the CDR3 is TGTGCCAGCAGTGGACAGCTACTAGAAGCTTTCTTT. Translating it yields CASSGQLLEAFF.

This clonotype was seen ten or more times. In DNA, the CDR3 is TGTGCCAGCAGTTGGACAGGATGGCGGCCCCAGCATTTT. This sequence encodes CASSWTGWRPQHF. This chain connects TRBV28 to TRBJ1-5, with TRBD1 matching over 7 bases. The CDR3 has 13 residues. Germline lookup yields CDR1 MDHEN and CDR2 SYDVKM. The V and J ends lost 4 bases and 9 bases, in that order; junction bases with no gene match: 6.

This clonotype was found many times. V is TRBV11-2 and J is TRBJ2-7; 7 bases line up with TRBD2. Trimming cost V 3 bases and J 3 bases; bases outside gene matches: 11. CDR3 length: 16 amino acids. Germline CDR1 is SGHAT and CDR2 is FQNNGV. CDR3 in amino acids: CASSFLPGLGYYEQYF. As DNA, the CDR3 is TGTGCCAGCAGCTTCCTCCCCGGACTAGGTTACTACGAGCAGTACTTC.

The chain is built from TRBV10-3 and TRBJ1-2; TRBD1 is a possible D gene (5 bases). This CDR3 spans 11 amino acids. Trimming cost V 3 bases and J 11 bases, with 10 bases left between them. Germline values: CDR1 ENHRY, CDR2 SYGVKD. CDR3 loop: CAISEQAAYTF. For the CDR3, the DNA is TGTGCCATCAGTGAACAGGCGGCTTACACCTTC.

This clonotype was observed a few times. J is TRBJ2-7 and V is TRBV2; 13 bases fit TRBD2. V shed 7 bases, J shed 5 bases, and the junction held 5 bases outside the gene matches. This CDR3 region has 14 residues. From germline, CDR1 is SNHLY and CDR2 FYNNEI. The CDR3, as DNA: TGTGCCAGCAAGGGGACTAGCGGGACCCACGAGCAGTACTTC. Translated, it gives CASKGTSGTHEQYF.

The chain carries TRBV10-2 and TRBJ1-2, with D possibly being TRBD1 (6 bases). Trimming cost V 2 bases and J 1 base, with 17 bases left between them. The CDR3 runs 17 residues. In germline, CDR1 is WSHSY, CDR2 SAAADI. CDR3 DNA sequence: TGCGCCAGCAGTGAGGCGGGAGGAGACAGGTTTAACTATGGCTACACCTTC. Translation: CASSEAGGDRFNYGYTF.

The CDR3 DNA is TGTGCCAGCAGCCCTCAGGCTAGTTCGAACACCGGGGAGCTGTTTTTT. This codes for CASSPQASSNTGELFF. J is TRBJ2-2 and V is TRBV11-2; D gene unclear. CDR1 is SGHAT and CDR2 is FQNNGV in the germline V gene. This CDR3 spans 16 amino acids. Between the trimmed V and J ends, which lost 5 bases and 0 bases, there was a span of 13 bases.

At least ten counts were recorded for this clonotype. This chain joins TRBV12-3 or TRBV12-4 and TRBJ1-2; 12 positions agree with TRBD1. Trimming removed 7 bases from V and 2 bases from J; junction bases left unmatched: 8. The CDR3 loop spans 16 amino acids. The CDR3 nucleotides read TGTGCCAGCACCTCCGCGGGACAGGGGGCGAACTATGGCTACACCTTC. It specifies CASTSAGQGANYGYTF.

This clonotype was detected ten times or more. The rearrangement uses TRBV12-3 or TRBV12-4 and TRBJ1-2; 7 bases agree with TRBD1. J lost 4 bases, V lost 8 bases, and 7 bases had no gene match. CDR3 length: 13 residues. The CDR3 DNA reads as TGTGCCAGCCGAAGGGCAGGGGGCTATGGCTACACCTTC. This codes for CASRRAGGYGYTF.

This clonotype was seen many times. The chain uses TRBV7-2 and TRBJ2-2; 9 bases line up with TRBD1. The junction had 0 bases not matched to a gene; V was cut back by 0 bases and J by 4 bases. Looked up from germline, CDR1 is SGHTA and CDR2 is FQGNSA. The CDR3 has 15 residues. CDR3 nucleotide sequence: TGTGCCAGCAGCTTAGCGACAGGGGGCACCGGGGAGCTGTTTTTT. Residues: CASSLATGGTGELFF.

This clonotype was recorded many times. The J gene is TRBJ2-5, the V gene TRBV12-3 or TRBV12-4; perhaps TRBD1 as D (5 bases). Trimming left V 2 bases short and J 5 bases short, with 15 bases between. This CDR3 region has 15 residues. In nucleotides, the CDR3 is TGTGCCAGCAGTTTAACGGTAGGGGCGCACGAGACCCAGTACTTC. This codes for CASSLTVGAHETQYF.

J is TRBJ2-1 and V is TRBV19; D is tentatively TRBD1 or TRBD2 (9 bases each). Germline values: CDR1 LNHDA, CDR2 SQIVND (reference sequence). This CDR3 is 18 amino acids long. V gave up 7 bases and J gave up 9 bases, with 31 bases separating them. The chain's CDR3 is CASKGTGGGARREGEQFF. The CDR3 DNA sequence: TGTGCCAGTAAGGGTACAGGGGGCGGTGCAAGGCGGGAGGGTGAGCAGTTCTTC. The full variable domain, in which reference TRBV19 and TRBJ2-1 provide the parts outside the CDR3, is DGGITQSPKYLFRKEGQNVTLSCEQNLNHDAMYWYRQDPGQGLRLIYYSQIVNDFQKGDIAEGYSVSREKKESFPLTVTSAQKNPTAFYLCASKGTGGGARREGEQFFGPGTRLTVL.

This clonotype showed up just once. This rearrangement joins TRBV12-3 or TRBV12-4 to TRBJ1-2; D might be TRBD1 (6 bases). CDR3 length: 15 amino acids. With 5 bases removed from V and 1 base from J, the gap between germline ends came to 14 bases. This CDR3 reads CASSPKTGFNYGYTF. The CDR3 region has the DNA TGTGCCAGCAGTCCAAAGACAGGTTTTAACTATGGCTACACCTTC.

This clonotype was recorded at least ten times. The chain has TRBV12-3 or TRBV12-4 and TRBJ1-1; perhaps TRBD1 as D (5 bases). The germline V and J ends were trimmed by 4 bases and 1 base, with 10 bases remaining between them. There are 14 residues in the CDR3. The CDR3 here is CASSSTAKNTEAFF. The DNA for the CDR3 is TGTGCCAGCAGTTCGACAGCGAAGAACACTGAAGCTTTCTTT.

This clonotype was detected only once. This may come from a read error, since a much larger clone is one base off. This chain joins TRBV29-1 and TRBJ2-5; the D is unclear. The CDR3 sequence is 12 residues long. V lost 4 bases to trimming and J lost 5 bases, with 11 bases between them. Looked up from germline, CDR1 is SQVTM and CDR2 is ANQGSEA. The CDR3 region has the DNA TGCAGCGTTGTCTCCGCCGGGGAGACCCAGTACTTC. Protein sequence: CSVVSAGETQYF.

The V call is TRBV20-1, the J call TRBJ2-7, with 8 positions matching TRBD1. The CDR3 sequence is 15 residues long. J lost 3 bases, V lost 0 bases, and 7 bases had no gene match. Germline CDR1 and CDR2: DFQATT and SNEGSKA (reference sequence). Written as DNA, the CDR3 is TGCAGTGCTAGAGATTTGGGGACAGGTGTCTACGAGCAGTACTTC. It codes for CSARDLGTGVYEQYF.

The sample holds many counts of this clonotype. This chain connects TRBV30 to TRBJ1-2, with a weak D call TRBD1 (6 bases). CDR3 length: 14 residues. Trimming took off 2 bases at V and 0 bases at J, with 10 bases between the two ends. Germline V gene lookup returns CDR1 GTSNPN and CDR2 SVGIG (reference sequence). CDR3 amino acids: CAWSTGSTNYGYTF. The CDR3 bases are TGTGCCTGGAGTACAGGGTCTACTAACTATGGCTACACCTTC.

This clonotype was counted many times. This sequence joins TRBV29-1 and TRBJ2-7; a weak D match, TRBD1 (5 bases). The CDR3 contains 13 residues. Trimming left V 3 bases short and J 1 base short, with 10 bases between. CDR1 SQVTM and CDR2 ANQGSEA come from the germline V gene. This CDR3 reads CSVESQGSYEQYF. In DNA, the CDR3 is TGCAGCGTTGAGTCGCAGGGATCCTACGAGCAGTACTTC.

Many counts were recorded for this clonotype. The genes are TRBV20-1 and TRBJ1-5; possibly TRBD1 for D (6 bases). This CDR3 is built from 12 residues. From germline, CDR1 is DFQATT and CDR2 SNEGSKA (reference sequence). V was shortened by 5 bases and J by 4 bases, with 9 bases between the two germline ends. The CDR3 region is CSASGVNQPQHF. The DNA of the CDR3 is TGCAGTGCTTCAGGGGTAAATCAGCCCCAGCATTTT.

This clonotype showed up many times. The chain employs TRBV20-1 and TRBJ1-1; possible D gene TRBD1, 6 bases. This CDR3 contains 14 residues. The germline V and J ends were trimmed by 1 base and 3 bases, with 12 bases remaining between them. The germline CDR1 and CDR2 sequences are DFQATT and SNEGSKA (reference sequence). The CDR3 sequence: CSARAQGLYTEAFF. The CDR3 DNA reads TGCAGTGCTAGAGCGCAGGGGCTATACACTGAAGCTTTCTTT.

In this sample, this clonotype turned up many times. The gene calls are TRBV5-1 and TRBJ1-5; 7 bases align to TRBD1. CDR3 length: 15 residues. V lost 0 bases and J lost 5; bases outside the gene matches: 5. In germline, CDR1 is SGHRS, CDR2 YFSETQ. The CDR3 loop reads CASSLAGTEHQPQHF. For the CDR3, the DNA is TGCGCCAGCAGCTTGGCCGGGACAGAGCATCAGCCCCAGCATTTT.